This TCR beta chain stems from a study of T cells in Graves' hyperthyroidism and ophthalmopathy. Regions amplified from RNA transcripts were the TCR beta CDR3 regions. The HTBI primer set drove a first-round RT-PCR of the TCR CDR3. TCRdb reanalysed the multiplex PCR reads using MiXCR and keeps one entry per CDR3 protein. The sample lists fewer than 450,000 distinct CDR3 sequences, roughly a sixth occurring once. In its sample, this clonotype was seen many times. V shed 6 bases and J shed 0 bases, with 11 bases lying between them. CDR3 length: 14 amino acids. The source of this sequence is a woman aged 25-40 years with Graves' hyperthyroidism that later progressed to Graves' ophthalmopathy. The chain joins TRBV12-3 or TRBV12-4 to TRBJ1-1; D remains ambiguous. The material sequenced was blood. CDR3 nucleotides: TGTGCCAGCAGCTTGGGAGGGCTGAACACTGAAGCTTTCTTT. It codes for CASSLGGLNTEAFF.